This T cell receptor (beta chain) was identified in a study of OX40 agonist ivuxolimab in advanced cancers. Notes on this clone: As yet, its antigen is unknown.

The protocol was immunoSEQ multiplex PCR, while the TCRdb copy is restricted to in-frame clones and leaves out a portion. Of 90,000 to 120,000 clones detected, approximately 90% appear once; the ten largest clones hold roughly 1.1%. The V gene's germline CDR1 is SGHDN and CDR2 FVKESK. The V end lost 4 bases, the J end lost 5 bases, and 8 bases lay between the germline ends. The CDR3 runs 13 residues. The study's findings and limits: CD4+ and CD8+ blood T cells expanded clonally by week 6 at 0.1 to 3.0 mg/kg. Averaging showed that CD8+ T cells had more expanded clones than CD4+ did.

The rearrangement joins TRBV14 to TRBJ2-2; no reliable D call. The sample consisted of CD4+ or CD8+ T cells sorted from blood, taken in a trial of the OX40 agonist ivuxolimab. The TCR comes from an adult with an advanced solid tumor such as melanoma, head and neck, liver or kidney cancer. CDR3 sequence reads: CASSRRGTGELFF. As DNA, the CDR3 is TGTGCCAGCAGCCGGAGAGGTACCGGGGAGCTGTTTTTT.